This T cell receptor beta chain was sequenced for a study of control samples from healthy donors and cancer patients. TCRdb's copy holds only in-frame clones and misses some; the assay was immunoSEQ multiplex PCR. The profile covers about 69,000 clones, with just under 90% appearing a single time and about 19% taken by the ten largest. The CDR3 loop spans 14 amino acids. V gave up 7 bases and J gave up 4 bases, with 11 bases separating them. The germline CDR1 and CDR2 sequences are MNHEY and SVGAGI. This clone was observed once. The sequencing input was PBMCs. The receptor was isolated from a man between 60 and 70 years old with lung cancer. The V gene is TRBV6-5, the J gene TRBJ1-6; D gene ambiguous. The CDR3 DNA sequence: TGTGCCAGCATAGGACGGAATTATAATTCACCCCTCCACTTT. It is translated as CASIGRNYNSPLHF.